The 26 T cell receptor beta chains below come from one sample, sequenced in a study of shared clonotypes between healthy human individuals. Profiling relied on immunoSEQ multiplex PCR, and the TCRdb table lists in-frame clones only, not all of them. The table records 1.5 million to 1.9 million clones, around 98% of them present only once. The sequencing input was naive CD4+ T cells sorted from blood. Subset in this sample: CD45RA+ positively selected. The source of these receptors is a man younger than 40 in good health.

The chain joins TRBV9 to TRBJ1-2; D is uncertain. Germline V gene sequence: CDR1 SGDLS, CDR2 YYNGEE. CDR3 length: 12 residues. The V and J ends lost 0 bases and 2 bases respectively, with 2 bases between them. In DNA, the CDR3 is TGTGCCAGCAGCGTAGTGAACTATGGCTACACCTTC. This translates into CASSVVNYGYTF.

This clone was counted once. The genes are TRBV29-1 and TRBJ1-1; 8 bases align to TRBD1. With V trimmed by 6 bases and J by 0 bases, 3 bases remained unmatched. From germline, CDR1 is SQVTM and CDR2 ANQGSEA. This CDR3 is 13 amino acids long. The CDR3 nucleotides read TGCAGCGTACAGGGGGTTTTGAACACTGAAGCTTTCTTT. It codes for CSVQGVLNTEAFF.

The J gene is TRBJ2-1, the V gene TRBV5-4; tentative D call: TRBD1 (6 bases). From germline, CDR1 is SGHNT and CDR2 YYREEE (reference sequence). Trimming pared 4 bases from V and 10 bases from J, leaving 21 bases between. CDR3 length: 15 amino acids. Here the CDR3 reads CASSQSGTTLLEQFF. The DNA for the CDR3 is TGTGCCAGCAGCCAATCCGGGACAACGCTTCTAGAGCAGTTCTTC.

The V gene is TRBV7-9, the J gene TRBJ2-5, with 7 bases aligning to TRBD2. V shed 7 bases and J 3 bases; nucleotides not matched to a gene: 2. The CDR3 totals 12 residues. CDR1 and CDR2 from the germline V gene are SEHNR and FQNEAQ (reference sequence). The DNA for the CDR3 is TGTGCCAGCAACCTAGCGGAAGAGACCCAGTACTTC. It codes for CASNLAEETQYF. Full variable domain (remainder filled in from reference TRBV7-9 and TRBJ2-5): DTGVSQNPRHKITKRGQNVTFRCDPISEHNRLYWYRQTLGQGPEFLTYFQNEAQLEKSRLLSDRFSAERPKGSFSTLEIQRTEQGDSAMYLCASNLAEETQYFGPGTRLLVL.

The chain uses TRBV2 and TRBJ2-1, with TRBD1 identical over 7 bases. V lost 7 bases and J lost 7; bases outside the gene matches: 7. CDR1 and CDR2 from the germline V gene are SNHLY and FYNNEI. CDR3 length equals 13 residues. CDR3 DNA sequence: TGTGCCAGCACCGTGACAGGGACGAATGAGCAGTTCTTC. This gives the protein CASTVTGTNEQFF.

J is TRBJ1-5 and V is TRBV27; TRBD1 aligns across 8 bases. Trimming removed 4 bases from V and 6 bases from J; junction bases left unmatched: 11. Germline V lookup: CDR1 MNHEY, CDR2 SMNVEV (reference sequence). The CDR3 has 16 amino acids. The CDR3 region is CASSSLLTGVRQPQHF. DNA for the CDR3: TGTGCCAGCAGTTCGCTTCTGACAGGGGTTCGTCAGCCCCAGCATTTT.

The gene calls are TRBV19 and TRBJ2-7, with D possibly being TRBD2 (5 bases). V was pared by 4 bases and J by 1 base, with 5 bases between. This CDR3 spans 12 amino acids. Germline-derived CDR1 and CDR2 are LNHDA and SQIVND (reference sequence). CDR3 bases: TGTGCCAGTAGTACGGGATCCTACGAGCAGTACTTC. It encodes CASSTGSYEQYF.

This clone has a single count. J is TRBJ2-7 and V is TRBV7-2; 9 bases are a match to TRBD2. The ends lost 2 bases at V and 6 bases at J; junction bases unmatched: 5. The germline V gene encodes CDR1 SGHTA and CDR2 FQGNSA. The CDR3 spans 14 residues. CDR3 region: CASSLKTTSGEQYF. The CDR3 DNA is TGTGCCAGCAGCTTAAAAACGACTAGCGGCGAGCAGTACTTC.

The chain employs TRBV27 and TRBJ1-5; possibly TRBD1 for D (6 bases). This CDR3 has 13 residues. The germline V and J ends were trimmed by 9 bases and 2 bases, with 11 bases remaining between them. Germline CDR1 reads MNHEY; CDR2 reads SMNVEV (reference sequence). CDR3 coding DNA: TGTGCCAGTACAGGGTATGGCAATCAGCCCCAGCATTTT. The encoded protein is CASTGYGNQPQHF.

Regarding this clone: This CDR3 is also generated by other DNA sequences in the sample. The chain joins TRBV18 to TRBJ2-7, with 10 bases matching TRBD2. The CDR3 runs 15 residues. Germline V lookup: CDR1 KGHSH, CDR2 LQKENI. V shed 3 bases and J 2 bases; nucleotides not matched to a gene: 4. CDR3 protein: CASSPSLAGAYEQYF. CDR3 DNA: TGTGCCAGCTCACCCAGTCTAGCGGGAGCCTACGAGCAGTACTTC.

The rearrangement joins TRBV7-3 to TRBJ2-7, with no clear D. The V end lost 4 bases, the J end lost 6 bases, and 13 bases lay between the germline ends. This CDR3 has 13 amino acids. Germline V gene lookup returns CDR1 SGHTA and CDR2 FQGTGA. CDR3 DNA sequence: TGTGCCAGCAGCTCGGTAGCTTCCGCCGAGCAGTACTTC. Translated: CASSSVASAEQYF. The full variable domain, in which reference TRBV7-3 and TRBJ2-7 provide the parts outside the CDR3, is GAGVSQTPSNKVTEKGKYVELRCDPISGHTALYWYRQSLGQGPEFLIYFQGTGAADDSGLPNDRFFAVRPEGSVSTLKIQRTERGDSAVYLCASSSVASAEQYFGPGTRLTVT.

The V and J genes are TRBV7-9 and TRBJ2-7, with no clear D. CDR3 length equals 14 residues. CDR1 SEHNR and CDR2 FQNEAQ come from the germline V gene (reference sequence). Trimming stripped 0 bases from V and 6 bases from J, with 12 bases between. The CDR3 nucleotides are TGTGCCAGCAGCTTAGCGGCCCCGATACGCGAGCAGTACTTC. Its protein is CASSLAAPIREQYF. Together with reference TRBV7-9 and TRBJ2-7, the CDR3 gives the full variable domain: DTGVSQNPRHKITKRGQNVTFRCDPISEHNRLYWYRQTLGQGPEFLTYFQNEAQLEKSRLLSDRFSAERPKGSFSTLEIQRTEQGDSAMYLCASSLAAPIREQYFGPGTRLTVT.

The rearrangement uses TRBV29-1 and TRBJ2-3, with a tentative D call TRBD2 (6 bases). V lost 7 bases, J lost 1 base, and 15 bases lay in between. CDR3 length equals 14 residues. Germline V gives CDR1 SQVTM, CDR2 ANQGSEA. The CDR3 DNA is TGCAGCGCCAGTACAGGAGGGGGCACAGATACGCAGTATTTT. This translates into CSASTGGGTDTQYF.

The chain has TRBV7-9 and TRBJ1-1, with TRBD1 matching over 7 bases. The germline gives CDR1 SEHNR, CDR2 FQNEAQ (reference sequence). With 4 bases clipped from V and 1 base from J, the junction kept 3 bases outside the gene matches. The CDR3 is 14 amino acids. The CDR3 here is CASSSYRGNTEAFF. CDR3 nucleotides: TGTGCCAGCAGCTCCTACAGGGGGAACACTGAAGCTTTCTTT.

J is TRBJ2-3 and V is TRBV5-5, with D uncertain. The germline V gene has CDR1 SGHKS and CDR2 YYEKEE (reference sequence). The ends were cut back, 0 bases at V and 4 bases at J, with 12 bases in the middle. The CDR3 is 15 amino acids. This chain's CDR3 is CASSLALASPDTQYF. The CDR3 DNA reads TGTGCCAGCAGCTTGGCCTTGGCTTCCCCAGATACGCAGTATTTT.

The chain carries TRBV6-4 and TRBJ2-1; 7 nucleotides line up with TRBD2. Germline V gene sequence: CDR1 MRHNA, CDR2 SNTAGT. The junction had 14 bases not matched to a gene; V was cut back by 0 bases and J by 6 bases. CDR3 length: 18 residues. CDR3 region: CASSDSYLAAPPVNEQFF. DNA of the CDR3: TGTGCCAGCAGTGACTCGTACCTAGCGGCTCCCCCCGTCAATGAGCAGTTCTTC.

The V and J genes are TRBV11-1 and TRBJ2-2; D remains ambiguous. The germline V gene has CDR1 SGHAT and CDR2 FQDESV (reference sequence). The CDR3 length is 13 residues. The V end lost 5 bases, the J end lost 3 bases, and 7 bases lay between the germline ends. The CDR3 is CASSDPYTGELFF. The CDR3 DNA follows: TGTGCCAGCAGCGACCCCTACACCGGGGAGCTGTTTTTT.

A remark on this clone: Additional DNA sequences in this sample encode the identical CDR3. The CDR3 DNA reads as TGTGCCAGCAGCTTAGAGGTCGACTATGGCTACACCTTC. Its translation is CASSLEVDYGYTF. The chain couples TRBV7-9 to TRBJ1-2; D is ambiguous. V was cut by 1 base and J by 3 bases, with 6 bases left in between. In germline, CDR1 is SEHNR, CDR2 FQNEAQ (reference sequence). The CDR3 consists of 13 residues.

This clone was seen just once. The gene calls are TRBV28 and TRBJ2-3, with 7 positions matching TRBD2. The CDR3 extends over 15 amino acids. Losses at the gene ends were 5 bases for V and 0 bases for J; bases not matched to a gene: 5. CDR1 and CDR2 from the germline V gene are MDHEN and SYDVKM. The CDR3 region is CASSLLAISTDTQYF. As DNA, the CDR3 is TGTGCCAGCAGTCTACTAGCGATCAGCACAGATACGCAGTATTTT.

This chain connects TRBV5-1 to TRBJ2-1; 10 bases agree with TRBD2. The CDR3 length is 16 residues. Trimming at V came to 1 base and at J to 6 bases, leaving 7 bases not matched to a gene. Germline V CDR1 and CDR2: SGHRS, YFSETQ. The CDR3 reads CASSLTSGTLFNEQFF. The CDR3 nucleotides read TGCGCCAGCAGCTTGACTAGCGGGACTCTTTTCAATGAGCAGTTCTTC.

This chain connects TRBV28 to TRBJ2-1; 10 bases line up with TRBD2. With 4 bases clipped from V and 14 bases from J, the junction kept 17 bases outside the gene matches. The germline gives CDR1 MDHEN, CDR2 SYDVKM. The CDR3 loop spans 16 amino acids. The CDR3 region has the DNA TGTGCCAGCAGTTCACCTGCCCGACTAGCGGGCCCCTCGGAGTTCTTC. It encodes CASSSPARLAGPSEFF.

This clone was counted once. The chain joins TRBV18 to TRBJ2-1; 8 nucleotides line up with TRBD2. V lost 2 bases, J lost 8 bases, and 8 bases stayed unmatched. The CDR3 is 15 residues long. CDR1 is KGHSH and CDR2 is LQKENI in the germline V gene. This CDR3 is CASSPMSGSGDEQFF. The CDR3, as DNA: TGTGCCAGCTCACCAATGAGCGGGAGCGGGGATGAGCAGTTCTTC.

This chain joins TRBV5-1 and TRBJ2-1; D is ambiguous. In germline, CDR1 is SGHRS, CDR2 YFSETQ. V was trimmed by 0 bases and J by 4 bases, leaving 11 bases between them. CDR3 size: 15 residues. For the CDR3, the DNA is TGCGCCAGCAGCTTGGGTCGGTTGACATACAATGAGCAGTTCTTC. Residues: CASSLGRLTYNEQFF. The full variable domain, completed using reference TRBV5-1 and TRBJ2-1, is KAGVTQTPRYLIKTRGQQVTLSCSPISGHRSVSWYQQTPGQGLQFLFEYFSETQRNKGNFPGRFSGRQFSNSRSEMNVSTLELGDSALYLCASSLGRLTYNEQFFGPGTRLTVL.

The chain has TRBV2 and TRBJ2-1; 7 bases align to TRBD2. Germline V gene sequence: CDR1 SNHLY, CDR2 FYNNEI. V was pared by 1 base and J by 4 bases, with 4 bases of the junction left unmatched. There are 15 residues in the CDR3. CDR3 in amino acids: CASSEGSGRYNEQFF. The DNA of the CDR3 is TGTGCCAGCAGTGAAGGTAGCGGGCGGTACAATGAGCAGTTCTTC.

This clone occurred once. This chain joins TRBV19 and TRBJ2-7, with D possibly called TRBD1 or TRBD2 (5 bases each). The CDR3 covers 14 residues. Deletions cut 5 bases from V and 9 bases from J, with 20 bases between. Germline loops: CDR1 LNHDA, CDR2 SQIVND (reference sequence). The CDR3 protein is CASSPRWDGNGQYF. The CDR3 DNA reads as TGTGCCAGTAGTCCTCGGTGGGACGGGAACGGGCAGTACTTC.

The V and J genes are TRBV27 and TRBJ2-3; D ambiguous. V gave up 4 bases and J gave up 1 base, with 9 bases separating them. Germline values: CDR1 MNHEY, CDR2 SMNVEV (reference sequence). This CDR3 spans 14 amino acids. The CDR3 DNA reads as TGTGCCAGCAGTTATTCCGAGGGCACAGATACGCAGTATTTT. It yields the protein CASSYSEGTDTQYF.